The 32 T cell receptor beta chains listed next were all sequenced from one sample in a study of blood T cell repertoires in COVID-19. The protocol was immunoSEQ multiplex PCR, while the TCRdb copy is restricted to in-frame clones and leaves out a portion. This sample yields over 150,000 clones, of which roughly 89% are seen a single time; 0.5% to 0.6% belongs to the top ten. The sample comprised peripheral blood. These TCRs come from a man in his forties or fifties with acute or convalescent COVID-19.

This chain connects TRBV5-1 to TRBJ2-1, with D tentatively TRBD2 (5 bases). Trimming pared 2 bases from V and 6 bases from J, leaving 6 bases between. The germline gives CDR1 SGHRS, CDR2 YFSETQ. The CDR3 consists of 12 residues. The CDR3 DNA is TGCGCCAGCAGCTTAGGGAGCAATGAGCAGTTCTTC. As protein: CASSLGSNEQFF.

The rearrangement uses TRBV20-1 and TRBJ1-1; the D gene is possibly TRBD1 (6 bases). Germline V gene sequence: CDR1 DFQATT, CDR2 SNEGSKA (reference sequence). The CDR3 extends over 11 amino acids. As DNA, the CDR3 is TGCAGGGGAGACAGGTGGACTGAAGCTTTCTTT. This translates into CRGDRWTEAFF.

This chain uses TRBV11-2 with TRBJ1-1; no clear D gene. Germline CDR1 is SGHAT and CDR2 is FQNNGV. The V end was cut by 5 bases, the J end by 6 bases, with 16 bases between. The length of the CDR3 is 14 residues. CDR3 in DNA: TGTGCCAGCAGCCGAGCGGAGGGTTTCGCTGAAGCTTTCTTT. Residues: CASSRAEGFAEAFF.

This clone was detected once. This sequence joins TRBV11-2 and TRBJ1-4, with 7 bases aligning to TRBD1. J lost 7 bases, V lost 4 bases, and 9 bases had no gene match. Germline lookup yields CDR1 SGHAT and CDR2 FQNNGV. The CDR3 extends over 15 amino acids. The CDR3 DNA reads as TGTGCCAGCAGCTCGCTAAGGGGGCGCGGTGAAAAACTGTTTTTT. This codes for CASSSLRGRGEKLFF.

This chain uses TRBV7-9 with TRBJ2-5; 10 positions match TRBD1. V trimming: 6 bases; J trimming: 5 bases; junction bases outside the gene matches: 6. CDR1 is SEHNR and CDR2 is FQNEAQ in the germline V gene (reference sequence). The CDR3 runs to 14 residues. This CDR3 is CASSTDRGLETQYF. In DNA form, the CDR3 reads TGTGCCAGCAGTACAGACAGGGGGCTTGAGACCCAGTACTTC.

V usage is TRBV30 and J usage is TRBJ2-3; TRBD2 matches at 7 bases. Losses at the gene ends were 3 bases for V and 6 bases for J; bases not matched to a gene: 18. The CDR3 extends over 17 amino acids. The V gene's germline CDR1 is GTSNPN and CDR2 SVGIG (reference sequence). CDR3 coding DNA: TGTGCCTGGAGCCATGGTGCGGGGCAAGGGCGGGGGGATACGCAGTATTTT. This gives the protein CAWSHGAGQGRGDTQYF.

The genes are TRBV2 and TRBJ1-1; 7 nucleotides agree with TRBD1. Trimming removed 6 bases from V and 1 base from J; junction bases left unmatched: 2. Per germline, CDR1 SNHLY and CDR2 FYNNEI. The CDR3 runs 13 residues. The CDR3 DNA reads as TGTGCCAGCAGAGGGACAGAGAACACTGAAGCTTTCTTT. Protein sequence: CASRGTENTEAFF.

The gene calls are TRBV2 and TRBJ2-1; TRBD1 matches at 7 bases. V lost 10 bases and J lost 0; bases outside the gene matches: 6. This CDR3 region has 14 residues. Per germline, CDR1 SNHLY and CDR2 FYNNEI. The CDR3 is CAKKQGSSYNEQFF. CDR3 in DNA: TGTGCCAAAAAACAGGGGAGCTCCTACAATGAGCAGTTCTTC.

V and J are TRBV4-2 and TRBJ2-2; D is ambiguous. CDR3 length equals 16 residues. Germline V gene lookup returns CDR1 LGHNA and CDR2 YNFKEQ. Trimming took off 0 bases at V and 1 base at J, with 9 bases between the two ends. The CDR3 reads CASSQDRFRNTGELFF. CDR3 DNA: TGTGCCAGCAGCCAAGACCGGTTTCGGAACACCGGGGAGCTGTTTTTT.

The chain couples TRBV2 to TRBJ1-6; no firm D call. Trimming shortened V by 1 base and J by 9 bases, and 7 bases separated the two germline ends. Germline loops: CDR1 SNHLY, CDR2 FYNNEI. The CDR3 spans 13 residues. The CDR3 protein is CASSEETSSPLHF. In nucleotides, the CDR3 is TGTGCCAGCAGTGAAGAAACATCTTCACCCCTCCACTTT.

V usage is TRBV11-2 and J usage is TRBJ1-1; 11 nucleotides agree with TRBD1. V shed 6 bases and J 5 bases; nucleotides not matched to a gene: 11. Germline CDR1 and CDR2: SGHAT and FQNNGV. This CDR3 has 16 residues. CDR3 nucleotides: TGTGCCAGCAGGCTTAGGGGACAGGGGGTAGATACTGAAGCTTTCTTT. This translates into CASRLRGQGVDTEAFF.

V gene TRBV7-2 combines with J gene TRBJ1-2, with unresolved D. The germline V gene encodes CDR1 SGHTA and CDR2 FQGNSA. There are 12 residues in the CDR3. V was pared by 5 bases and J by 1 base, with 5 bases between. CDR3 nucleotide sequence: TGTGCCAGCAGCCAGAATAACTATGGCTACACCTTC. This sequence encodes CASSQNNYGYTF.

This clone was seen a few times. Here the CDR3 reads CASSRAGVMDSPLHF. CDR3 bases: TGTGCCAGTAGTAGGGCAGGGGTGATGGATTCACCCCTCCACTTT. The V and J genes are TRBV19 and TRBJ1-6, with D perhaps TRBD1 (6 bases). The CDR3 loop spans 15 amino acids. V was pared by 4 bases and J by 8 bases, with 15 bases between. Germline lookup yields CDR1 LNHDA and CDR2 SQIVND (reference sequence). Based on the CDR3 plus reference TRBV19 and TRBJ1-6, the full variable domain is DGGITQSPKYLFRKEGQNVTLSCEQNLNHDAMYWYRQDPGQGLRLIYYSQIVNDFQKGDIAEGYSVSREKKESFPLTVTSAQKNPTAFYLCASSRAGVMDSPLHFGNGTRLTVT.

The CDR3 DNA follows: TGTGCCAGCACCCAGCCCGGGGGGGTTCACGGCTACACCTTC. Protein product: CASTQPGGVHGYTF. V gene TRBV5-4 combines with J gene TRBJ1-2; a weak D match, TRBD1 (5 bases). Trimming shortened V by 6 bases and J by 8 bases, and 20 bases separated the two germline ends. Per the germline V gene, CDR1 is SGHNT and CDR2 is YYREEE (reference sequence). This CDR3 contains 14 residues.

This chain connects TRBV5-1 to TRBJ1-2, with D perhaps TRBD1 (5 bases). V gave up 4 bases and J gave up 0 bases, with 13 bases separating them. This CDR3 region has 15 residues. Germline assignment: CDR1 SGHRS and CDR2 YFSETQ. The CDR3 reads CASSIRVGTNYGYTF. CDR3 DNA sequence: TGCGCCAGCAGCATCAGGGTTGGCACTAACTATGGCTACACCTTC.

V gene TRBV11-2 combines with J gene TRBJ1-3; D is uncertain. This CDR3 is 15 amino acids long. The V end lost 0 bases, the J end lost 4 bases, and 10 bases lay between the germline ends. The germline gives CDR1 SGHAT, CDR2 FQNNGV. The CDR3: CASSLEYRVGNTIYF. CDR3 sequence (DNA): TGTGCCAGCAGCTTAGAGTACCGGGTGGGAAACACCATATATTTT.

V is TRBV23-1 and J is TRBJ2-5; 7 positions agree with TRBD2. TRBV23-1 is noted as an ORF with a role that remains uncertain. Trimming cost V 10 bases and J 5 bases; bases outside gene matches: 19. The CDR3 is 16 residues long. CDR3 sequence (DNA): TGCGCCAACCACAGTTTAGCGGGTTCTTTTCGGGAGACCCAGTACTTC. Protein product: CANHSLAGSFRETQYF.

This chain uses TRBV27 with TRBJ1-6; weak D call: TRBD1 (5 bases). Germline V gives CDR1 MNHEY, CDR2 SMNVEV (reference sequence). The CDR3 is 13 amino acids. V was trimmed by 6 bases and J by 10 bases, leaving 13 bases between them. CDR3 bases: TGTGCCAGCAGCCTACAGGTCCGATCACCCCTCCACTTT. Translated, it gives CASSLQVRSPLHF.

The chain links TRBV6-5 to TRBJ2-1; D might be TRBD1 (5 bases). CDR3 length: 15 residues. The ends were cut back, 7 bases at V and 0 bases at J, with 13 bases in the middle. The germline V gene has CDR1 MNHEY and CDR2 SVGAGI. CDR3: CASIMDNSSYNEQFF. The CDR3 coding sequence is TGTGCCAGCATTATGGACAATAGCTCCTACAATGAGCAGTTCTTC.

The chain recombines TRBV27 with TRBJ2-3; 11 positions match TRBD2. Germline V gives CDR1 MNHEY, CDR2 SMNVEV (reference sequence). V trimming: 5 bases; J trimming: 1 base; junction bases outside the gene matches: 5. CDR3 size: 16 residues. DNA of the CDR3: TGTGCCAGCAGTCAACGACTAGCGGGGCGCACAGATACGCAGTATTTT. As protein: CASSQRLAGRTDTQYF.

The chain is built from TRBV24-1 and TRBJ2-3, with TRBD1 identical over 9 bases. The CDR3 extends over 16 amino acids. V lost 4 bases, J lost 4 bases, and 8 bases stayed unmatched. Germline V gene lookup returns CDR1 KGHDR and CDR2 SFDVKD. CDR3 DNA sequence: TGTGCCACCAGTGAACCCGGGACAGGGTCAGCAGATACGCAGTATTTT. Its translation: CATSEPGTGSADTQYF.

V and J are TRBV18 and TRBJ2-7, with TRBD2 matching 9 bases. V gave up 1 base and J gave up 3 bases; unmatched junction bases: 4. CDR1 is KGHSH and CDR2 is LQKENI in the germline V gene. This CDR3 region has 15 residues. The DNA of the CDR3 is TGTGCCAGCTCACCACGGGCTAGCGGGAACTACGAGCAGTACTTC. Protein product: CASSPRASGNYEQYF. The full variable domain, its missing parts supplied by reference TRBV18 and TRBJ2-7, is NAGVMQNPRHLVRRRGQEARLRCSPMKGHSHVYWYRQLPEEGLKFMVYLQKENIIDESGMPKERFSAEFPKEGPSILRIQQVVRGDSAAYFCASSPRASGNYEQYFGPGTRLTVT.

The chain employs TRBV19 and TRBJ2-7, with D possibly matching TRBD1 (5 bases). Germline V lookup: CDR1 LNHDA, CDR2 SQIVND (reference sequence). The CDR3 length is 13 residues. V lost 3 bases and J lost 7, with 13 bases in between. This CDR3 reads CASSIMKGREQYF. The CDR3 coding sequence is TGTGCCAGTAGTATTATGAAGGGGCGGGAGCAGTACTTC. Based on the CDR3 plus reference TRBV19 and TRBJ2-7, the full variable domain is DGGITQSPKYLFRKEGQNVTLSCEQNLNHDAMYWYRQDPGQGLRLIYYSQIVNDFQKGDIAEGYSVSREKKESFPLTVTSAQKNPTAFYLCASSIMKGREQYFGPGTRLTVT.

In its sample, this clone was seen once. The V gene is TRBV19, the J gene TRBJ2-1; maybe TRBD1 (5 bases). Trimming took off 1 base at V and 10 bases at J, with 8 bases between the two ends. The germline gives CDR1 LNHDA, CDR2 SQIVND (reference sequence). CDR3 length: 12 residues. CDR3 residues: CASSIGGQEQFF. The CDR3 DNA follows: TGTGCCAGTAGTATAGGTGGACAAGAGCAGTTCTTC.

This rearrangement joins TRBV7-8 to TRBJ1-3; tentative D call: TRBD1 (6 bases). V shed 3 bases and J shed 3 bases, with 9 bases lying between them. The CDR3 is made up of 14 amino acids. CDR1 is SGHVS and CDR2 is FQNEAQ in the germline V gene. The CDR3 DNA sequence: TGTGCCAGCAGCTTCTGGGGGCTTGGAAACACCATATATTTT. Translation gives CASSFWGLGNTIYF.

The chain combines TRBV4-1 with TRBJ1-2; unclear D gene. The CDR3 spans 14 residues. V was shortened by 1 base and J by 8 bases, with 14 bases between the two germline ends. Looked up from germline, CDR1 is MGHRA and CDR2 is YSYEKL. The CDR3: CASSQGTRREGYTF. CDR3 nucleotides: TGCGCCAGCAGCCAAGGGACCCGACGGGAAGGCTACACCTTC.

The chain joins TRBV7-2 to TRBJ2-7; 9 bases agree with TRBD1. CDR3 length: 16 residues. After removal of 0 bases from V and 0 bases from J, the junction contained 3 bases not matched to a gene. The germline gives CDR1 SGHTA, CDR2 FQGNSA. CDR3 coding DNA: TGTGCCAGCAGCTTAGCGGGGACAGGGAGCTCCTACGAGCAGTACTTC. As protein: CASSLAGTGSSYEQYF.

The chain is built from TRBV6-6 and TRBJ1-5; TRBD1 might be the D (5 bases). V gave up 6 bases and J gave up 0 bases, with 9 bases separating them. This CDR3 region has 14 residues. Germline lookup yields CDR1 MNHNY and CDR2 SVGAGI (reference sequence). The CDR3 spells CASSRRVSNQPQHF. As DNA, the CDR3 is TGTGCCAGCAGCCGCAGGGTTAGCAATCAGCCCCAGCATTTT.

The chain uses TRBV9 and TRBJ2-6; 7 bases are shared with TRBD1. Germline assignment: CDR1 SGDLS and CDR2 YYNGEE. This CDR3 comprises 18 residues. J was trimmed by 0 bases and V by 4 bases; bases with no gene match: 10. For the CDR3, the DNA is TGTGCCAGCAGCCCACGATCTGGACAGGACTCTGGGGCCAACGTCCTGACTTTC. Translated, it gives CASSPRSGQDSGANVLTF. Based on the CDR3 plus reference TRBV9 and TRBJ2-6, the full variable domain is DSGVTQTPKHLITATGQRVTLRCSPRSGDLSVYWYQQSLDQGLQFLIQYYNGEERAKGNILERFSAQQFPDLHSELNLSSLELGDSALYFCASSPRSGQDSGANVLTFGAGSRLTVL.

This sequence joins TRBV5-8 and TRBJ1-5; tentatively, D is TRBD1 (5 bases). V lost 4 bases, J lost 4 bases, and 15 bases lay in between. CDR3 length: 15 residues. In germline, CDR1 is SGHTS, CDR2 YDEGEE. CDR3 DNA sequence: TGTGCCAGCAGCCCCTGGTCAGGGTATAATCAGCCCCAGCATTTT. Translation gives CASSPWSGYNQPQHF.

The chain combines TRBV29-1 with TRBJ2-2, with 11 bases identical to TRBD2. There are 17 residues in the CDR3. CDR1 SQVTM and CDR2 ANQGSEA come from the germline V gene. The J segment lost 4 bases and the V segment lost 1 base, leaving 8 bases of the junction unmatched. CDR3 region: CSVEALGGTSGTGELFF. DNA for the CDR3: TGCAGCGTTGAAGCCTTGGGAGGGACTAGCGGCACCGGGGAGCTGTTTTTT.

This clone was picked up a small number of times. The chain is built from TRBV6-5 and TRBJ1-5; 8 nucleotides match TRBD1. Trimming removed 6 bases from V and 1 base from J; junction bases left unmatched: 2. The CDR3 has 14 residues. Germline V gene sequence: CDR1 MNHEY, CDR2 SVGAGI. The CDR3, as DNA: TGTGCCAGCAGACAGGGGGTGAGCAATCAGCCCCAGCATTTT. Translation gives CASRQGVSNQPQHF.